The 2 T cell receptor beta chains presented below share a single source sample, sequenced in a study of cytomegalovirus exposure and HLA in healthy donors. Sequencing was performed with immunoSEQ multiplex PCR; in TCRdb, only in-frame clones are kept and a portion is missing. This table holds roughly 150,000 clones, about 89% found once. Sequencing was performed on PBMCs. Receptors originate from a man aged 18 to 30 in good health and CMV-seronegative.

CDR3 amino acids: CASSRSILIPYTF. In DNA form, the CDR3 reads TGTGCCAGTAGTCGGAGTATACTGATCCCTTACACCTTC. The chain uses TRBV19 and TRBJ1-2, with unresolved D. The CDR3 is 13 residues long. The germline V gene has CDR1 LNHDA and CDR2 SQIVND (reference sequence). V was pared by 5 bases and J by 11 bases, with 18 bases between.

In this sample, this clone turned up a few times. The rearrangement links TRBV6-4 to TRBJ2-2; 8 nucleotides line up with TRBD2. Per the germline V gene, CDR1 is MRHNA and CDR2 is SNTAGT. CDR3 length equals 14 residues. J gave up 3 bases and V 3 bases, and 0 bases lay outside the gene matches. This CDR3 is CASSEAGDTGELFF. The CDR3 bases are TGTGCCAGCAGTGAAGCGGGAGACACCGGGGAGCTGTTTTTT.